This T cell receptor beta chain stems from a study of OX40 agonist ivuxolimab in advanced cancers. Study-wide context: Patients were treated with ivuxolimab, an agonistic anti-OX40 (CD134) antibody. Notes on the study in general: Compared with others, partial responders at 0.1-3.0 mg/kg displayed clonal expansion among the lowest.

Assay used: immunoSEQ multiplex PCR; TCRdb lists only in-frame clones, some missing. The sample lists roughly 56,000 clones, 80% to 90% occurring once. With regard to this clone: The antigen is unknown.

The CDR3 has 15 residues. Trimming left V 3 bases short and J 0 bases short, with 13 bases between. CDR1 SGHRS and CDR2 YFSETQ come from the germline V gene. The receptor was derived from an adult with an advanced solid tumor such as melanoma, head and neck, liver or kidney cancer. This rearrangement joins TRBV5-1 to TRBJ2-7; D perhaps matches TRBD2 (5 bases). The material sequenced was CD4+ or CD8+ T cells sorted from blood, taken in a trial of the OX40 agonist ivuxolimab. In DNA, the CDR3 is TGCGCCAGCAGCTCAGGTAGCGTAAACTCCTACGAGCAGTACTTC. Translation: CASSSGSVNSYEQYF.